A single sample is the source of the 20 T cell receptor beta chains below, sequenced in a study of cytomegalovirus exposure and HLA in healthy donors (dated by TCRdb to about 2017). Library preparation employed the immunoSEQ multiplex PCR assay. The source is immuneACCESS, and TCRdb retained only in-frame sequences with V and J called. Part of the clones is not carried over; for the studies checked, unresolved V genes explain less than half of this, and the remainder is unexplained. The sample contains tens of thousands of clones, about 90% of them found a single time. Under 1.5% of the sample comes from the top ten. Sequencing input: PBMCs. All receptors derive from a young man in good health and CMV-seronegative.

The chain is built from TRBV7-6 and TRBJ1-5, with TRBD1 matching 8 bases. The CDR3 covers 16 residues. Looked up from germline, CDR1 is SGHVS and CDR2 is FNYEAQ. With 4 bases clipped from V and 3 bases from J, the junction kept 8 bases outside the gene matches. CDR3: CASSSQPGGLNQPQHF. CDR3 coding DNA: TGTGCCAGCAGCTCTCAACCAGGGGGCCTCAATCAGCCCCAGCATTTT.

The chain combines TRBV27 with TRBJ2-7; 11 bases match TRBD1. V lost 4 bases, J lost 5 bases, and 10 bases stayed unmatched. In germline, CDR1 is MNHEY, CDR2 SMNVEV (reference sequence). This CDR3 is 16 amino acids long. This CDR3 is CASSYSSGTGGHEQYF. For the CDR3, the DNA is TGTGCCAGCAGTTACTCCTCCGGGACAGGGGGTCACGAGCAGTACTTC.

This chain joins TRBV27 and TRBJ1-1; D remains ambiguous. CDR1 is MNHEY and CDR2 is SMNVEV in the germline V gene (reference sequence). Trimming removed 5 bases from V and 3 bases from J, with 13 bases in between. This CDR3 has 14 residues. In nucleotides, the CDR3 is TGTGCCAGCAGTCTCCGGGGTGAGGACACTGAAGCTTTCTTT. The encoded protein is CASSLRGEDTEAFF.

The chain is built from TRBV27 and TRBJ2-3; D perhaps matches TRBD2 (6 bases). V lost 2 bases, J lost 4 bases, and 16 bases lay in between. The CDR3 totals 16 residues. Germline loops: CDR1 MNHEY, CDR2 SMNVEV (reference sequence). CDR3 amino acids: CASSLISGAVADTQYF. Here the CDR3 DNA reads TGTGCCAGCAGTTTAATTAGCGGAGCCGTAGCAGATACGCAGTATTTT.

This chain joins TRBV19 and TRBJ1-5; D gene uncertain. CDR1 LNHDA and CDR2 SQIVND come from the germline V gene (reference sequence). Trimming removed 3 bases from V and 1 base from J, with 10 bases in between. The CDR3 is 15 residues long. The CDR3 loop is CASSIVVRSNQPQHF. CDR3 sequence (DNA): TGTGCCAGTAGTATTGTAGTCAGGAGCAATCAGCCCCAGCATTTT.

The chain links TRBV10-2 to TRBJ2-1; no clear D. CDR1 WSHSY and CDR2 SAAADI come from the germline V gene. Trimming cost V 6 bases and J 7 bases, with 7 bases left between them. The CDR3 is 11 amino acids. The CDR3 here is CASSPSNEQFF. DNA of the CDR3: TGCGCCAGCAGCCCGTCTAATGAGCAGTTCTTC.

The V call is TRBV27, the J call TRBJ1-1; D not certain. Germline assignment: CDR1 MNHEY and CDR2 SMNVEV (reference sequence). V dropped 6 bases and J dropped 3 bases, with 17 bases sitting between them. CDR3 size: 15 residues. The CDR3 spells CASRIRRSPDTEAFF. CDR3 DNA: TGTGCCAGCAGGATCCGGAGGTCCCCCGACACTGAAGCTTTCTTT.

This clone was observed a single time. V and J are TRBV7-9 and TRBJ2-5; D may be TRBD2 (7 bases). Trimming stripped 0 bases from V and 6 bases from J, with 14 bases between. There are 15 residues in the CDR3. Germline V lookup: CDR1 SEHNR, CDR2 FQNEAQ (reference sequence). CDR3 in DNA: TGTGCCAGCAGCTTAGCCGGGGGGAGGGGGAAGACCCAGTACTTC. This sequence encodes CASSLAGGRGKTQYF.

The rearrangement joins TRBV7-9 to TRBJ1-4; 8 bases line up with TRBD1. Germline V gives CDR1 SEHNR, CDR2 FQNEAQ (reference sequence). This CDR3 is 15 amino acids long. The V gene end was trimmed by 4 bases and the J gene end by 5 bases; junction bases not matched to a gene: 6. The CDR3 DNA is TGTGCCAGCAGCTCCAAGACAGGGGTAAATGAAAAACTGTTTTTT. Its protein product is CASSSKTGVNEKLFF.

The rearrangement uses TRBV7-2 and TRBJ2-3, with D maybe TRBD2 (6 bases). This CDR3 has 14 residues. Trimming stripped 5 bases from V and 4 bases from J, with 13 bases between. CDR1 is SGHTA, CDR2 FQGNSA, per germline. The CDR3 DNA sequence: TGTGCCAGCAGCGGAGGGCCGGAGGCAGATACGCAGTATTTT. Translating gives CASSGGPEADTQYF.

The chain is built from TRBV28 and TRBJ2-7; TRBD1 is a possible D gene (7 bases). The CDR3 contains 16 residues. V was pared by 1 base and J by 7 bases, with 20 bases between. The germline CDR1 and CDR2 sequences are MDHEN and SYDVKM. This CDR3 is CASSLLIGGTAFEQYF. DNA of the CDR3: TGTGCCAGCAGTTTATTAATTGGCGGGACAGCCTTTGAGCAGTACTTC.

V is TRBV5-1 and J is TRBJ2-2, with D perhaps TRBD1 (6 bases). This CDR3 has 15 amino acids. V was shortened by 1 base and J by 7 bases, with 14 bases between the two germline ends. CDR1 is SGHRS and CDR2 is YFSETQ in the germline V gene. CDR3 DNA sequence: TGCGCCAGCAGCTTGCGGGCAGGGGTGAGCGGGGAGCTGTTTTTT. It encodes CASSLRAGVSGELFF. The variable domain in full, completed from reference TRBV5-1 and TRBJ2-2, reads KAGVTQTPRYLIKTRGQQVTLSCSPISGHRSVSWYQQTPGQGLQFLFEYFSETQRNKGNFPGRFSGRQFSNSRSEMNVSTLELGDSALYLCASSLRAGVSGELFFGEGSRLTVL.

V gene TRBV27 combines with J gene TRBJ2-3; TRBD1 agrees at 9 bases. From germline, CDR1 is MNHEY and CDR2 SMNVEV (reference sequence). Trimming took 5 bases from V and 8 from J; bases not matched to a gene: 11. The CDR3 consists of 15 residues. In nucleotides, the CDR3 is TGTGCCAGCAGTCCCCACGGACAGGGGCGGGGTACGCAGTATTTT. Its translation: CASSPHGQGRGTQYF.

V is TRBV7-3 and J is TRBJ2-1; D call uncertain. The CDR3 has 17 residues. Germline V gives CDR1 SGHTA, CDR2 FQGTGA. Deletions cut 5 bases from V and 8 bases from J, with 25 bases between. CDR3 DNA: TGTGCCAGCAGCCCCCCCGGCGGAAGCATGAGGCGCGATGAGCAGTTCTTC. Residues: CASSPPGGSMRRDEQFF.

This sequence joins TRBV5-1 and TRBJ2-2; D is unclear. Germline-derived CDR1 and CDR2 are SGHRS and YFSETQ. The CDR3 is 16 amino acids. The ends were cut back, 0 bases at V and 0 bases at J, with 9 bases in the middle. CDR3 in DNA: TGCGCCAGCAGCTTGGTACCAGTTACGAACACCGGGGAGCTGTTTTTT. This codes for CASSLVPVTNTGELFF.

This chain connects TRBV6-1 to TRBJ2-3; TRBD1 agrees at 8 bases. This CDR3 contains 15 residues. Germline loops: CDR1 MNHNS, CDR2 SASEGT. Unmatched junction bases numbered 6, after V lost 3 bases and J lost 4 bases. The CDR3 DNA sequence: TGTGCCAGCAGTGATGGGGCAGGGGGCCCAGATACGCAGTATTTT. Translated, it gives CASSDGAGGPDTQYF.

This chain links TRBV10-1 with TRBJ2-1, with 12 bases fitting TRBD2. V shed 6 bases, J shed 6 bases, and the junction held 3 bases outside the gene matches. Germline values: CDR1 WNHNN, CDR2 SYGVQD (reference sequence). The length of the CDR3 is 14 residues. CDR3 residues: CASSLLAGGNEQFF. CDR3 nucleotide sequence: TGCGCCAGCAGCCTACTAGCGGGAGGCAATGAGCAGTTCTTC.

This rearrangement joins TRBV5-1 to TRBJ1-4; a possible D gene is TRBD1 (6 bases). Between the trimmed V and J ends, which lost 4 bases and 7 bases, there was a span of 17 bases. CDR1 and CDR2 from the germline V gene are SGHRS and YFSETQ. CDR3 length: 15 residues. The CDR3 here is CASSLQGAEGEKLFF. In nucleotides, the CDR3 is TGCGCCAGCAGCCTACAGGGAGCCGAGGGTGAAAAACTGTTTTTT. Full variable domain (missing parts from reference TRBV5-1 and TRBJ1-4): KAGVTQTPRYLIKTRGQQVTLSCSPISGHRSVSWYQQTPGQGLQFLFEYFSETQRNKGNFPGRFSGRQFSNSRSEMNVSTLELGDSALYLCASSLQGAEGEKLFFGSGTQLSVL.

The gene calls are TRBV7-8 and TRBJ2-1, with TRBD2 matching 12 bases. This CDR3 has 15 amino acids. V dropped 6 bases and J dropped 9; count of bases not matched to a gene: 9. From germline, CDR1 is SGHVS and CDR2 FQNEAQ. CDR3 in DNA: TGTGCCAGCAGGTCGACTAGCGGGAGTGTAATTGAGCAGTTCTTC. Its protein product is CASRSTSGSVIEQFF.

This clone appeared once. The chain joins TRBV29-1 to TRBJ2-1; 8 bases map to TRBD1. V was pared by 2 bases and J by 0 bases, with 6 bases of the junction left unmatched. This CDR3 comprises 16 residues. Per the germline V gene, CDR1 is SQVTM and CDR2 is ANQGSEA. The CDR3 protein is CSVERQGARSYNEQFF. CDR3 bases: TGCAGCGTTGAACGGCAGGGGGCGCGCTCCTACAATGAGCAGTTCTTC.